The next 5 T cell receptor beta chains were all read from a single sample in a study of blood T cells in healthy people across ages. The authors ran a second PCR of 7 to 11 cycles using a sample-barcoded 5' primer and a J-beta primer mix. Each CDR3 protein is one row after TCRdb ran MiXCR on the 5' RACE reads. This sample yields roughly 1,300,000 distinct CDR3 sequences, of which 55% to 75% are seen a single time; roughly 6.3% belongs to the top ten. The sequenced sample was blood. These receptors were collected from a man in his late teens or twenties in good health.

This sequence joins TRBV10-3 and TRBJ2-2; D is perhaps TRBD2 (6 bases). From germline, CDR1 is ENHRY and CDR2 SYGVKD. V shed 8 bases and J shed 2 bases, with 9 bases lying between them. The CDR3 contains 13 residues. CDR3 nucleotide sequence: TGTGCCATCGGGACTCAAAACACCGGGGAGCTGTTTTTT. Residues: CAIGTQNTGELFF.

This clonotype was seen many times. This rearrangement joins TRBV29-1 to TRBJ2-1, with 10 bases matching TRBD2. V gave up 8 bases and J gave up 4 bases; unmatched junction bases: 8. This CDR3 is built from 14 residues. Germline values: CDR1 SQVTM, CDR2 ANQGSEA. The CDR3 region is CSISGLAQYNEQFF. The CDR3 bases are TGCAGCATCTCGGGACTAGCGCAGTACAATGAGCAGTTCTTC.

The chain uses TRBV18 and TRBJ2-5; D is unclear. Germline values: CDR1 KGHSH, CDR2 LQKENI. Trimming took off 1 base at V and 1 base at J, with 10 bases between the two ends. This CDR3 region has 15 residues. In DNA form, the CDR3 reads TGTGCCAGCTCACCACGAGATCAGGCCCAAGAGACCCAGTACTTC. Translation gives CASSPRDQAQETQYF.

This rearrangement joins TRBV7-8 to TRBJ2-5; TRBD2 agrees at 8 bases. Germline V gene lookup returns CDR1 SGHVS and CDR2 FQNEAQ. With V trimmed by 3 bases and J by 2 bases, 8 bases remained unmatched. The CDR3 covers 16 residues. The CDR3: CASSFPIPSGQETQYF. Written as DNA, the CDR3 is TGTGCCAGCAGCTTCCCAATCCCTAGCGGGCAAGAGACCCAGTACTTC.

J is TRBJ2-1 and V is TRBV14; tentative D call: TRBD2 (6 bases). Per germline, CDR1 SGHDN and CDR2 FVKESK. This CDR3 region has 14 residues. With 7 bases removed from V and 5 bases from J, the gap between germline ends came to 15 bases. The CDR3 here is CASNSDGGHNEQFF. The CDR3, as DNA: TGTGCCAGCAACTCGGACGGGGGTCACAATGAGCAGTTCTTC.